What follows are 11 T cell receptor beta chains derived from one specimen sequenced in a study of T-cell memory formation after mild COVID-19. TCRdb called the 5' RACE reads again in MiXCR, with one record for every CDR3 protein. The sample consists of approximately 410,000 distinct CDR3 sequences, 23% of them appearing once. The sequencing sample was made of PBMCs or a T cell subset sorted from them (not recorded which). The source is an adult woman who had mild COVID-19 (a few samples of this study predate the infection). Cell type and time point are not known.

This clonotype was detected a few times. The chain joins TRBV3-1 to TRBJ2-7; a possible D gene is TRBD1 (7 bases). The CDR3 is 12 amino acids. CDR1 is LGHDT and CDR2 is YNNKEL in the germline V gene (reference sequence). Trimming cost V 5 bases and J 7 bases, with 12 bases left between them. The CDR3 bases are TGTGCCAGCAGCGCCCAGGGGGGAGAGCAGTACTTC. It codes for CASSAQGGEQYF.

This clonotype showed up just a few times. The CDR3 region has the DNA TGTGCCAGCAGCTTAGGCCGTGTCACCGGGGAGCTGTTTTTT. Its translation is CASSLGRVTGELFF. V and J are TRBV5-5 and TRBJ2-2; D gene unclear. This CDR3 contains 14 residues. Trimming removed 2 bases at V and 4 bases at J, with 9 bases between. CDR1 and CDR2 (germline): SGHKS, YYEKEE (reference sequence).

The table lists this clonotype with a few counts. The chain joins TRBV2 to TRBJ2-7; the D call may be TRBD1 or TRBD2 (6 bases each). The CDR3 runs to 15 residues. The V gene's germline CDR1 is SNHLY and CDR2 FYNNEI. Trimming shortened V by 3 bases and J by 2 bases, and 14 bases separated the two germline ends. The CDR3 region is CASSEGPGAPYEQYF. The CDR3 DNA follows: TGTGCCAGCAGTGAGGGTCCGGGGGCCCCCTACGAGCAGTACTTC.

V usage is TRBV24-1 and J usage is TRBJ2-4, with D unclear. The V end was cut by 5 bases, the J end by 7 bases, with 5 bases between. The CDR3 totals 11 residues. Germline-derived CDR1 and CDR2 are KGHDR and SFDVKD. The CDR3 is CATSAGNIQYF. The CDR3 DNA is TGTGCCACCAGTGCTGGGAACATTCAGTACTTC.

The chain employs TRBV7-2 and TRBJ1-1; D not resolved. CDR1 is SGHTA, CDR2 FQGNSA, per germline. V lost 4 bases and J 0 bases, leaving 6 bases between the germline ends. The length of the CDR3 is 13 residues. This chain's CDR3 is CASSSGMNTEAFF. The CDR3, as DNA: TGTGCCAGCAGCTCCGGGATGAACACTGAAGCTTTCTTT.

This chain's CDR3 is CASSHLTGRTGNLWKNTEAFF. CDR3 DNA: TGTGCCAGCAGCCACTTGACAGGTAGGACAGGGAATTTGTGGAAGAACACTGAAGCTTTCTTT. The chain is built from TRBV4-2 and TRBJ1-1; 8 nucleotides line up with TRBD1. With V trimmed by 3 bases and J by 1 base, 22 bases remained unmatched. The germline V gene has CDR1 LGHNA and CDR2 YNFKEQ. The CDR3 contains 21 residues.

This clonotype was picked up a small number of times. The V and J genes are TRBV5-1 and TRBJ1-4; weak D call: TRBD1 (5 bases). CDR3 length equals 14 residues. V lost 4 bases and J 7 bases, leaving 14 bases between the germline ends. Germline-derived CDR1 and CDR2 are SGHRS and YFSETQ. DNA for the CDR3: TGCGCCAGCAGCCAACAGGCCTTGGGTGAAAAACTGTTTTTT. Translation: CASSQQALGEKLFF.

The V call is TRBV28, the J call TRBJ2-1; 10 bases are shared with TRBD1. This CDR3 is built from 17 residues. V trimming: 5 bases; J trimming: 1 base; junction bases outside the gene matches: 8. Germline assignment: CDR1 MDHEN and CDR2 SYDVKM. CDR3 loop: CASSPLTGGPSYNEQFF. CDR3 DNA: TGTGCCAGCAGTCCCTTGACAGGGGGCCCTTCCTACAATGAGCAGTTCTTC.

This clonotype was seen ten or more times. This chain uses TRBV12-3 or TRBV12-4 with TRBJ2-3; 7 nucleotides agree with TRBD2. The CDR3 covers 15 residues. With V trimmed by 3 bases and J by 0 bases, 3 bases remained unmatched. CDR3 bases: TGTGCCAGCAGTTTTTTGCGGGGGAGCACAGATACGCAGTATTTT. This codes for CASSFLRGSTDTQYF.

This clonotype was found many times. This sequence joins TRBV5-6 and TRBJ1-6, with 7 nucleotides matching TRBD1. J lost 7 bases, V lost 4 bases, and 8 bases had no gene match. Germline-derived CDR1 and CDR2 are SGHDT and YYEEEE. The CDR3 runs 15 residues. CDR3 region: CASSQQGRTNSPLHF. CDR3 in DNA: TGTGCCAGCAGCCAACAGGGGCGGACGAATTCACCCCTCCACTTT.

The table lists this clonotype with a few counts. The chain carries TRBV29-1 and TRBJ2-3; tentative D call: TRBD1 (5 bases). Germline V gene sequence: CDR1 SQVTM, CDR2 ANQGSEA. Trimming stripped 6 bases from V and 3 bases from J, with 10 bases between. The CDR3 totals 12 residues. The CDR3 here is CSVGQVTDTQYF. The CDR3, as DNA: TGCAGCGTCGGACAAGTAACAGATACGCAGTATTTT.